The rows below give T cell receptor beta chains drawn from one sample of a study of blood T cell repertoires in COVID-19. This table comes from immunoSEQ multiplex PCR, and its TCRdb copy is limited to in-frame clones, with some not included. The sample shows around 30,000 clones, around 74% of them seen only once. Material for sequencing was peripheral blood. These receptors were taken from a woman in her 70s with active or convalescent COVID-19. Each CDR3 is given with its conserved first and last residue. A D gene is named only where the DNA matches it firmly. A clone size is listed for some rows: how often the clone was seen (once, few, many), or a class if it is expanded.

size	V	D	J	DNA	CDR3
.	TRBV9	TRBD2	TRBJ2-3	TGTGCCAGCAGCACGACTAGCGGGGGTACAGATACGCAGTATTTT	CASSTTSGGTDTQYF
.	TRBV12-3/TRBV12-4	.	TRBJ2-5	TGTGCCAGCAGTTTAGTATCCGAGACCCAGTACTTC	CASSLVSETQYF
.	TRBV19	TRBD1	TRBJ1-5	TGTGCCAGTAGTCTACAGGGGAGCCAGCCCCAGCATTTT	CASSLQGSQPQHF
.	TRBV9	TRBD2	TRBJ2-5	TGTGCCAGCACCTTCTCGGGACTAGCGGAAGAGACCCAGTACTTC	CASTFSGLAEETQYF
few	TRBV19	TRBD2	TRBJ2-7	TGTGCCAGTAGTATCCCGTCTCATAGCGGGAGTCGGGAGCAGTACTTC	CASSIPSHSGSREQYF
once	TRBV5-8	.	TRBJ2-3	TGTGCCAGCAGCTTGCTAGGGGGATTCACAGATACGCAGTATTTT	CASSLLGGFTDTQYF
.	TRBV7-3	.	TRBJ2-3	TGTGCCAGCAGCCCTAAAAGGGGGGGTGGGCATACGCAGTATTTT	CASSPKRGGGHTQYF
once	TRBV6-5	.	TRBJ2-5	TGTGCCAGCAGTTACTCGATCTCCGGGGCCCAGTACTTC	CASSYSISGAQYF
.	TRBV4-1	.	TRBJ1-2	TGCGCCAGCAGCCAAGAGGCAGGGAAAGTCTATGGCTACACCTTC	CASSQEAGKVYGYTF
.	TRBV4-2	.	TRBJ1-5	TGTGCCAGCAGCCAGATCTCGGGGGATCAGCCCCAGCATTTT	CASSQISGDQPQHF
.	TRBV3-1/TRBV3-2	.	TRBJ1-1	TGTGCCAGCAGCCCCCCGGGGGACACTGAAGCTTTCTTT	CASSPPGDTEAFF
once	TRBV6-5	TRBD1	TRBJ1-5	TGTGCCAGCAGGGGAACAGGGGGGGACAATCAGCCCCAGCATTTT	CASRGTGGDNQPQHF
.	TRBV11-2	.	TRBJ1-1	TGTGCCAGCAGCTTCGCGGGGGCGTCGAACACTGAAGCTTTCTTT	CASSFAGASNTEAFF
.	TRBV5-1	TRBD1	TRBJ1-4	TGCGCCAGCAGAGGGGGCCCTTCGATTAATGAAAAACTGTTTTTT	CASRGGPSINEKLFF
.	TRBV12-3/TRBV12-4	.	TRBJ1-1	TGTGCCAGCAGTTTTTCAGGGGTCACTGAAGCTTTCTTT	CASSFSGVTEAFF
few	TRBV24-1	.	TRBJ1-3	TGTGCCACCAGTGATCCGGGACAAAGCTCTGGAAACACCATATATTTT	CATSDPGQSSGNTIYF
.	TRBV10-3	TRBD1	TRBJ1-2	TGTGCCATCAGCCGACAGGGGGACTATGGCTACACCTTC	CAISRQGDYGYTF
.	TRBV6-5	TRBD1	TRBJ1-2	TGTGCCAGCAGACCGGGACAGGGCGGATATGGCTACACCTTC	CASRPGQGGYGYTF
.	TRBV2	TRBD1	TRBJ2-1	TGTGCCAGCAGAGCGACAGGGGAAAATGAGCAGTTCTTC	CASRATGENEQFF
.	TRBV19	.	TRBJ1-5	TGTGCCAGTAGTATCAAGCCCAGGGATCAGCCCCAGCATTTT	CASSIKPRDQPQHF
.	TRBV27	TRBD2	TRBJ2-7	TGTGCCAGCAGTTCCTCCCCGGGACTAGCTGTCTACGAGCAGTACTTC	CASSSSPGLAVYEQYF
few	TRBV5-5	.	TRBJ2-1	TGTGCCAGCAGCTTAGCGGGTATCTCCTACAATGAGCAGTTCTTC	CASSLAGISYNEQFF
.	TRBV27	TRBD1	TRBJ2-7	TGTGCCAGCAGCAGGGACAGAAGCTCCTACGAGCAGTACTTC	CASSRDRSSYEQYF
.	TRBV15	TRBD1	TRBJ1-5	TGTGCCACCAGCAGGGCCGGGACAGGTGATCAGCCCCAGCATTTT	CATSRAGTGDQPQHF
.	TRBV5-4	.	TRBJ2-6	TGTGCCAGCAGCTTGTACTCTGGGGCCAACGTCCTGACTTTC	CASSLYSGANVLTF
few	TRBV2	TRBD1	TRBJ1-4	TGTGCCAGCAGGAGGAGGGGGCGGCCGTCAACTAATGAAAAACTGTTTTTT	CASRRRGRPSTNEKLFF
.	TRBV5-1	.	TRBJ2-7	TGCGCCAGCAGCAAACCGGGACTGGCATCCTACGAGCAGTACTTC	CASSKPGLASYEQYF
.	TRBV5-5	.	TRBJ1-5	TGTGCCAGCAGCATGAGGGCAGGGGACAATCAGCCCCAGCATTTT	CASSMRAGDNQPQHF
.	TRBV5-6	TRBD1	TRBJ1-1	TGTGCCAGCAGCGCGCGGACAGGGGAAACTGAAGCTTTCTTT	CASSARTGETEAFF
.	TRBV7-9	.	TRBJ2-3	TGTGCCAGCGGGCGGGCCTCTACTACCACAGATACGCAGTATTTT	CASGRASTTTDTQYF
.	TRBV6-1	.	TRBJ1-4	TGTGCCAGCAGTGAGCCAGGGGTTGAAAAACTGTTTTTT	CASSEPGVEKLFF
.	TRBV2	TRBD1	TRBJ1-5	TGTGCCAGCACTGGGGGACAGGGGAATTTAGGCAATCAGCCCCAGCATTTT	CASTGGQGNLGNQPQHF
.	TRBV5-1	.	TRBJ2-7	TGCGCCAGCAGCTCCCTCACAGGTCTGTCCTACGAGCAGTACTTC	CASSSLTGLSYEQYF
few	TRBV20-1	TRBD2	TRBJ2-1	TGCAGTGCTAGTCATAGCGGGAGTTCCTACAATGAGCAGTTCTTC	CSASHSGSSYNEQFF
.	TRBV19	TRBD2	TRBJ2-1	TGTGCCAGTGCGACCGGGTGGGGGGGCTACAATGAGCAGTTCTTC	CASATGWGGYNEQFF
.	TRBV5-1	TRBD1	TRBJ2-3	TGCGCCAGCAGCCCCACAAGGGACAGGGGACCGGGGGAGTATACGCAGTATTTT	CASSPTRDRGPGEYTQYF
.	TRBV5-1	.	TRBJ1-4	TGCGCCAGCAGCTTGGGATCTTCACAGGCGGCTGAAAAACTGTTTTTT	CASSLGSSQAAEKLFF
.	TRBV11-2	.	TRBJ1-4	TGTGCCAGCAGCTTAGTCTTTGCAACTAATGAAAAACTGTTTTTT	CASSLVFATNEKLFF
.	TRBV15	.	TRBJ2-7	TGTGCCACCAGCAGAGATGTGGCCTCCCCCTACGAGCAGTACTTC	CATSRDVASPYEQYF
.	TRBV25-1	.	TRBJ1-1	TGTGCCAGCAGTGAATCCCGGGGGGGGAACACTGAAGCTTTCTTT	CASSESRGGNTEAFF
.	TRBV19	TRBD2	TRBJ2-2	TGTGCCAGTAGTCTCGGACTAGCGGCGAACACCGGGGAGCTGTTTTTT	CASSLGLAANTGELFF
.	TRBV11-2	.	TRBJ1-1	TGTGCCAGCAGCTTAGGGTACAGCACTGAAGCTTTCTTT	CASSLGYSTEAFF
.	TRBV6-5	TRBD1	TRBJ1-2	TGTGCCAGCAGGGAGGGGGCGCGGGGCTACACCTTC	CASREGARGYTF
.	TRBV5-4	TRBD1	TRBJ1-2	TGTGCCAGCAGCTTGGGACAGGGGATATCAAGAGGCTACACCTTC	CASSLGQGISRGYTF
.	TRBV5-6	.	TRBJ1-1	TGTGCCAGCAGCCCCGGACAGAACAGGTTTGGGGATGAAGCTTTCTTT	CASSPGQNRFGDEAFF
.	TRBV5-4	.	TRBJ1-5	TGTGCCAGCAGCTTGGTGGTCCGTGGTGTAGATCGGCCCCAGCATTTT	CASSLVVRGVDRPQHF
.	TRBV19	.	TRBJ1-6	TGTGCCAGTAGTGAGCAGACAGGTTATTCACCCCTCCACTTT	CASSEQTGYSPLHF
medium-sized	TRBV19	.	TRBJ1-3	TGTGCCAGTAGTCTCTTAAGGGCGGGAGGCACTTCTCGCTCTGGAAACACCATATATTTT	CASSLLRAGGTSRSGNTIYF
.	TRBV7-2	TRBD1	TRBJ2-1	TGTGCCAGCAGCTTACGGCAGGGGGCGCGGCGCGGCGACAATGAGCAGTTCTTC	CASSLRQGARRGDNEQFF
few	TRBV5-4	.	TRBJ2-7	TGTGCCAGCAAGGGGACTCTTAGCTCCTACGAGCAGTACTTC	CASKGTLSSYEQYF
.	TRBV30	TRBD1	TRBJ1-5	TGTGCCTGGAGTGGTTGGGACAGGGAAAAGGTCCAGCATTTT	CAWSGWDREKVQHF
.	TRBV5-4	TRBD1	TRBJ2-5	TGTGCCAGCAGCTCCGGGACAGCTCAAGAGACCCAGTACTTC	CASSSGTAQETQYF
.	TRBV2	TRBD1	TRBJ1-5	TGTGCCAGCAGAGGGACAGGGTACCAGCCCCAGCATTTT	CASRGTGYQPQHF
.	TRBV28	.	TRBJ2-7	TGTGCCAGCCAGGCGCTACCTGCCTACGAGCAGTACTTC	CASQALPAYEQYF